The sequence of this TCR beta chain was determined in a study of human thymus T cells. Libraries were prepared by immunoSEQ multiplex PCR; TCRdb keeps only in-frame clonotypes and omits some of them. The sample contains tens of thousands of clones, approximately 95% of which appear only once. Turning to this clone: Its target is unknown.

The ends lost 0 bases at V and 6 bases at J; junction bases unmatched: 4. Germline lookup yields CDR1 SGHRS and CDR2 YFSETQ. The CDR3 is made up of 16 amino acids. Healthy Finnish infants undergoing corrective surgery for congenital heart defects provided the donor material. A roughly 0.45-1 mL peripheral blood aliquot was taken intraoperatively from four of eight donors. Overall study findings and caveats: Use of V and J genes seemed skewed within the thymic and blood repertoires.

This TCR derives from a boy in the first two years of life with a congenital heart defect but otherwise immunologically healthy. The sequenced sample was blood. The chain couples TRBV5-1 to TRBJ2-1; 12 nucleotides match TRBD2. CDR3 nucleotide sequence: TGCGCCAGCAGCTTGGGGGGACTAGCGGGTCCCAATGAGCAGTTCTTC. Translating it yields CASSLGGLAGPNEQFF.